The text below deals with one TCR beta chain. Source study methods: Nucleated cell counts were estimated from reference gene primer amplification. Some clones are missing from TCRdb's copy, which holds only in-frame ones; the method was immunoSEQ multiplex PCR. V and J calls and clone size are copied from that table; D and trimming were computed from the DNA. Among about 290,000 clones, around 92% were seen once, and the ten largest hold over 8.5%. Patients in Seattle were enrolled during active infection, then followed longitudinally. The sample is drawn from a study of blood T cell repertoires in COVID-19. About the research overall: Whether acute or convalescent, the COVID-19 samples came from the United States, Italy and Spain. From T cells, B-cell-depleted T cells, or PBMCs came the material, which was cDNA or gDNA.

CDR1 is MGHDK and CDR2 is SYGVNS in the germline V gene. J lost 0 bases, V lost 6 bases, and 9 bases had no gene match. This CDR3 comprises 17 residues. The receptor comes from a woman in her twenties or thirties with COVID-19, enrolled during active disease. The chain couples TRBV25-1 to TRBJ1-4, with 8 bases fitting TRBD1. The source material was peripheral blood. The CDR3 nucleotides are TGTGCCAGCAGCCCAGGGGGCCGCGGAGCAACTAATGAAAAACTGTTTTTT. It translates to CASSPGGRGATNEKLFF.